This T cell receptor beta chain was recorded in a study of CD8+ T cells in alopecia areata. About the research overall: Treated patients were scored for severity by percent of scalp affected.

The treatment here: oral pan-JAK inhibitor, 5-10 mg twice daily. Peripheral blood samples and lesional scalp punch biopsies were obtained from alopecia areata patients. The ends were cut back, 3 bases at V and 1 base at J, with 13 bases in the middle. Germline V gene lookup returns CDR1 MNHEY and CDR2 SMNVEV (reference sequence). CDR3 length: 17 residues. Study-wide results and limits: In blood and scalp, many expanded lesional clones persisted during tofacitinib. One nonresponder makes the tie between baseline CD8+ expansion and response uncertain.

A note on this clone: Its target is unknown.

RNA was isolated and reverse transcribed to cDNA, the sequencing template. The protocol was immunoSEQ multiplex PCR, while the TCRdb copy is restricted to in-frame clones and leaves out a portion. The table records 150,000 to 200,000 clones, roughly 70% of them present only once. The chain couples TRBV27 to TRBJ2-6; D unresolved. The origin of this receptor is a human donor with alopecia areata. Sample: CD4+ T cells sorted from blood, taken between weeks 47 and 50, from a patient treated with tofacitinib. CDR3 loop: CASSLSRLTSGANVLTF. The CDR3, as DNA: TGTGCCAGCAGTTTGTCCAGGCTGACATCTGGGGCCAACGTCCTGACTTTC.